These T cell receptor beta chains were read from a single sample in a study of T-cell memory formation after mild COVID-19. One entry per CDR3 protein, called by TCRdb with MiXCR from the 5' RACE reads. The top ten hold about 21% of the sample, which has fewer than 200,000 distinct CDR3 sequences, roughly a fifth seen once. Sequences were obtained from PBMCs or a T cell subset sorted from them (not recorded which). The receptors derive from an adult woman who had mild COVID-19 (a few samples of this study predate the infection). Cell type and time point are not known. Both conserved end residues are part of each CDR3. The D gene is left open where the match is weak. Clone size appears in some rows only: once, few, many, or a class for an expanded clone.

size,D,V,J,CDR3,DNA
-,-,TRBV9,TRBJ2-3,CASSVGDVDTQYF,TGTGCCAGCAGCGTAGGGGACGTAGATACGCAGTATTTT
few,-,TRBV29-1,TRBJ2-7,CSVAPGQSYEQYF,TGCAGCGTTGCCCCAGGACAGTCCTACGAGCAGTACTTC
-,TRBD1,TRBV7-9,TRBJ1-5,CASSPVTGFNQPQHF,TGTGCCAGCAGCCCCGTGACAGGGTTCAATCAGCCCCAGCATTTT
-,TRBD2,TRBV11-2,TRBJ2-5,CASSLDVGASGAGETQYF,TGTGCCAGCAGCTTAGACGTGGGGGCTAGCGGGGCGGGGGAGACCCAGTACTTC
few,-,TRBV5-1,TRBJ1-1,CASSPYLPPQGTFENTEAFF,TGCGCCAGCAGCCCCTACCTACCCCCGCAGGGGACGTTTGAGAACACTGAAGCTTTCTTT
few,-,TRBV7-7,TRBJ2-5,CASSQGTGETQYF,TGTGCCAGCAGCCAAGGGACTGGAGAGACCCAGTACTTC
few,TRBD1,TRBV20-1,TRBJ1-2,CSAYPGGRDYGYTF,TGCAGTGCTTATCCAGGGGGGCGAGACTATGGCTACACCTTC
-,TRBD2,TRBV19,TRBJ2-7,CASSRLAGGELYEQYF,TGTGCCAGTAGTCGGCTAGCGGGAGGGGAACTCTACGAGCAGTACTTC
-,TRBD1,TRBV12-3/TRBV12-4,TRBJ1-1,CASTSGQASAFF,TGTGCCAGCACGTCGGGACAGGCCTCGGCTTTCTTT
few,TRBD1,TRBV5-1,TRBJ1-1,CASSSGRGPTEAFF,TGCGCCAGCAGCTCCGGGAGGGGGCCCACTGAAGCTTTCTTT
-,-,TRBV6-2/TRBV6-3,TRBJ2-3,CASRDIGDTQYF,TGTGCCAGCAGGGATATTGGAGATACGCAGTATTTT
-,-,TRBV5-1,TRBJ2-2,CASSLNSAGYTGELFF,TGCGCCAGCAGCTTGAATTCGGCGGGGTACACCGGGGAGCTGTTTTTT
many,-,TRBV4-1,TRBJ2-7,CASRGSYEQYF,TGCGCCAGTCGGGGATCCTACGAGCAGTACTTC